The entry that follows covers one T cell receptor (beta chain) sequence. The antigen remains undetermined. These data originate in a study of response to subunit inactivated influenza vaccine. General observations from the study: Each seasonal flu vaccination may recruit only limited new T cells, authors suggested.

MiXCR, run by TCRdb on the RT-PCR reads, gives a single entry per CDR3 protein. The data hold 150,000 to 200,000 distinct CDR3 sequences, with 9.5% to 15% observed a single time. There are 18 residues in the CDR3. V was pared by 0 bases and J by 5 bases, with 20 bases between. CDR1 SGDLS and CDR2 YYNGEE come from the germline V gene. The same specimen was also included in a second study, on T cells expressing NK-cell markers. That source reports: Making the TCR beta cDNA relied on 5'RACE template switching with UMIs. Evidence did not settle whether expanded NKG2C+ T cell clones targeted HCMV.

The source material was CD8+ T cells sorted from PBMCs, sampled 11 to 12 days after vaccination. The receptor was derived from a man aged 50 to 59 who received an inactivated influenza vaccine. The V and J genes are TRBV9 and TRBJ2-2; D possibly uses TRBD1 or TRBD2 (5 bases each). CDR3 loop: CASSVATWSGEGTGELFF. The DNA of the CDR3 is TGTGCCAGCAGCGTAGCTACTTGGAGCGGAGAGGGGACCGGGGAGCTGTTTTTT.